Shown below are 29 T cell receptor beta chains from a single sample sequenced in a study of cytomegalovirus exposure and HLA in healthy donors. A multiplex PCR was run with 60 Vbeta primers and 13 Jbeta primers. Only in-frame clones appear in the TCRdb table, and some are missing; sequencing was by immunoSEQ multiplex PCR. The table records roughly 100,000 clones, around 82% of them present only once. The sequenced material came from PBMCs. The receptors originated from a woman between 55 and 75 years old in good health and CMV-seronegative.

CDR3 loop: CASSLEDGSEKLFF. CDR3 DNA sequence: TGCGCCAGCAGCTTGGAAGACGGGAGTGAAAAACTGTTTTTT. The rearrangement links TRBV5-1 to TRBJ1-4; the D is unclear. The CDR3 is made up of 14 amino acids. Germline CDR1 reads SGHRS; CDR2 reads YFSETQ. Trimming removed 0 bases at V and 7 bases at J, with 10 bases between.

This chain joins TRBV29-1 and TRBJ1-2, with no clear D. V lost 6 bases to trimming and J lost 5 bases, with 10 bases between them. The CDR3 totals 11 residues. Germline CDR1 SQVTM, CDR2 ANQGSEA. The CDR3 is CSVALGYGYTF. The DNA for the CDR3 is TGCAGCGTAGCCCTAGGTTATGGCTACACCTTC.

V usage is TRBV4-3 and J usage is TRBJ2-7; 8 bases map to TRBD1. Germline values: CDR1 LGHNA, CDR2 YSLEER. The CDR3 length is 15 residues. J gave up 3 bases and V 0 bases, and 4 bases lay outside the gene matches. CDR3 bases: TGCGCCAGCAGCCAAGATTCAGGGGGCTACTACGAGCAGTACTTC. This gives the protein CASSQDSGGYYEQYF.

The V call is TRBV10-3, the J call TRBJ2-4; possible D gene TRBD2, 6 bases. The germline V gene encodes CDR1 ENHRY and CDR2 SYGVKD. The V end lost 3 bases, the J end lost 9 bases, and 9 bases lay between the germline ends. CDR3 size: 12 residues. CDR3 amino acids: CAISDGGSIQYF. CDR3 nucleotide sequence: TGTGCCATCAGTGATGGAGGGAGCATTCAGTACTTC.

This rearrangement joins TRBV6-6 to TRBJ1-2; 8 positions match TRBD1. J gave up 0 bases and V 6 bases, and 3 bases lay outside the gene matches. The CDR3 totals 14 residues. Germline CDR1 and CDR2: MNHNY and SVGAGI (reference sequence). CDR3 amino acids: CASSQGQANYGYTF. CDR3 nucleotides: TGTGCCAGCAGCCAGGGACAGGCTAACTATGGCTACACCTTC.

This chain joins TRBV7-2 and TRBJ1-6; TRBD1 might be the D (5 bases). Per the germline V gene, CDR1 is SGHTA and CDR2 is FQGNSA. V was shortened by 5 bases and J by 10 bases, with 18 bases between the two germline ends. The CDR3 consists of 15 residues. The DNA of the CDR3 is TGTGCCAGCAGCAGTCAGGGAAGGTTTAGGTCACCCCTCCACTTT. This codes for CASSSQGRFRSPLHF.

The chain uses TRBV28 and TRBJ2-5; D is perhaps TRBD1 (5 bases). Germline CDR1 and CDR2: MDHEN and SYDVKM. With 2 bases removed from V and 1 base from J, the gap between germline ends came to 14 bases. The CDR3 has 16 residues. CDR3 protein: CASSLIQGNIQETQYF. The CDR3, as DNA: TGTGCCAGCAGTTTAATCCAGGGCAATATCCAAGAGACCCAGTACTTC.

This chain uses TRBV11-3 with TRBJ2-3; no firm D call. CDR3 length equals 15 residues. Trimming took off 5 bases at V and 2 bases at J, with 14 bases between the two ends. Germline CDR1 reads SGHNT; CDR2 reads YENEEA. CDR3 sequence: CASSLTARSTDTQYF. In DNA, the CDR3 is TGTGCCAGCAGCCTAACCGCGCGATCCACAGATACGCAGTATTTT.

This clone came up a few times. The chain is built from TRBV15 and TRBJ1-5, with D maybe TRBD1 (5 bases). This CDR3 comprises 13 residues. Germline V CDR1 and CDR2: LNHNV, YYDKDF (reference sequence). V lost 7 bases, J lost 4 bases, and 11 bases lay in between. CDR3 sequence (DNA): TGTGCCACCAATACGGGGGAAAATCAGCCCCAGCATTTT. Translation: CATNTGENQPQHF.

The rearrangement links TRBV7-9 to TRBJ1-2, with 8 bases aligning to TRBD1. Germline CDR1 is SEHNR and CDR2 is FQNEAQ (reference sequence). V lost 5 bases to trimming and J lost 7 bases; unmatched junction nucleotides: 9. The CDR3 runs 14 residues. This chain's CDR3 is CASSPGQGSGGYTF. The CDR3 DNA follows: TGTGCCAGCAGCCCTGGACAGGGATCGGGTGGCTACACCTTC.

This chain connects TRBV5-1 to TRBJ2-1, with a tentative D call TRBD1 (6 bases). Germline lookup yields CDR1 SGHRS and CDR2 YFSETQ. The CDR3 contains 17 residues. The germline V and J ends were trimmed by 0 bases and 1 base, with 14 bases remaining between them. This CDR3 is CASSLVGDRKSYNEQFF. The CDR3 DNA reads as TGCGCCAGCAGCTTGGTGGGCGACAGGAAATCCTACAATGAGCAGTTCTTC.

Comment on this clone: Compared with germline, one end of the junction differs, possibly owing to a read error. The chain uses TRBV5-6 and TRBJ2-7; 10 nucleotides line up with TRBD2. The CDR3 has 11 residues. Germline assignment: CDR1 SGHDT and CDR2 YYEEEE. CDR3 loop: CATSGGDEQYF. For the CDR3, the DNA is TGTGCCACCAGCGGGGGGGACGAGCAGTACTTC.

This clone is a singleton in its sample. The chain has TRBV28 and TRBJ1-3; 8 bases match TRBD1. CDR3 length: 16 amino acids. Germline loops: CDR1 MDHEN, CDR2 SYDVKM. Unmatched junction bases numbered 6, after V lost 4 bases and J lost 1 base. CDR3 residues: CASSSRQGASGNTIYF. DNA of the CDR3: TGTGCCAGCAGTTCGCGGCAGGGGGCTTCTGGAAACACCATATATTTT.

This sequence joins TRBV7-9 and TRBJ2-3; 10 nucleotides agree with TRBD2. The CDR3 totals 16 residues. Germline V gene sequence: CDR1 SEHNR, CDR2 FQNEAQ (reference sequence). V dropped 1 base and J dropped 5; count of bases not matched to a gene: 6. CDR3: CASSLGTSGIRDTQYF. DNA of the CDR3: TGTGCCAGCAGCTTAGGTACTAGCGGGATTAGAGATACGCAGTATTTT.

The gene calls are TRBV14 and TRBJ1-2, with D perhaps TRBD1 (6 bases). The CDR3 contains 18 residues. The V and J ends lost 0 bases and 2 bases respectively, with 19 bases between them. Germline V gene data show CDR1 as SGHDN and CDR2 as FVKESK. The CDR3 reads CASSQDLIGGDTNYGYTF. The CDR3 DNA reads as TGTGCCAGCAGCCAAGACCTCATCGGTGGGGACACGAACTATGGCTACACCTTC.

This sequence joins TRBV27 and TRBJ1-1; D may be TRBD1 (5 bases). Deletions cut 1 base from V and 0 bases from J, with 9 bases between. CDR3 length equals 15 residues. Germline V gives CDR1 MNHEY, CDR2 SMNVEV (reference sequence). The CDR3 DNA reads TGTGCCAGCAGTTTATACGGGGACTTGAACACTGAAGCTTTCTTT. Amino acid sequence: CASSLYGDLNTEAFF.

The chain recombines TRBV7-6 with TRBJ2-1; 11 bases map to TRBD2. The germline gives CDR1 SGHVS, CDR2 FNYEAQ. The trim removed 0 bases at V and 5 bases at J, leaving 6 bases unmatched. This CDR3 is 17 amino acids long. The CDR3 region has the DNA TGTGCCAGCAGCTTAGCGCGAGGGACTAGCGGCAACAATGAGCAGTTCTTC. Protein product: CASSLARGTSGNNEQFF.

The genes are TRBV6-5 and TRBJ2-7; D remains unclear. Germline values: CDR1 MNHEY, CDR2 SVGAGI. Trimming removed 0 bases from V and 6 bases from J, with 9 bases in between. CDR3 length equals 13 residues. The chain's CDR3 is CASSYSLRLEQYF. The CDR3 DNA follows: TGTGCCAGCAGTTACTCCCTACGCCTCGAGCAGTACTTC.

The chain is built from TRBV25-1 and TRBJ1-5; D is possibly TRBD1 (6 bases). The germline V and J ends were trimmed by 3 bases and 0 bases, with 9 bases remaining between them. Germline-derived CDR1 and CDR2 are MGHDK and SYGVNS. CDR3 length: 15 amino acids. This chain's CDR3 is CASSDGGLSNQPQHF. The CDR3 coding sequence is TGTGCCAGCAGTGATGGGGGCCTTAGCAATCAGCCCCAGCATTTT.

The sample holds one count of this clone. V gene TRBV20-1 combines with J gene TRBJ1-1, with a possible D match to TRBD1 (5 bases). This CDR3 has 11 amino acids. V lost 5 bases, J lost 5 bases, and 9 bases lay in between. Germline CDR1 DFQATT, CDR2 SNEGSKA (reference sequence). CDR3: CSAEGRTEAFF. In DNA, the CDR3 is TGCAGTGCTGAGGGGAGGACTGAAGCTTTCTTT.

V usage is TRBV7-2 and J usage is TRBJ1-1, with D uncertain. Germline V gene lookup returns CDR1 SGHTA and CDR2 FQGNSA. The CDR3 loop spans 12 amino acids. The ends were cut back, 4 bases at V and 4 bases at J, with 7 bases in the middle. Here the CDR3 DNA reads TGTGCCAGCAGCTCCCAACTCACTGAAGCTTTCTTT. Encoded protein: CASSSQLTEAFF.

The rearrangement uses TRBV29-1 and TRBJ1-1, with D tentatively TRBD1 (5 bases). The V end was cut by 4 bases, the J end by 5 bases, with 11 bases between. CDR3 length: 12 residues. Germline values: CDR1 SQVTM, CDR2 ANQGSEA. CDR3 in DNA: TGCAGCGTTGTGGAGGGGCGGACTGAAGCTTTCTTT. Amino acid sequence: CSVVEGRTEAFF.

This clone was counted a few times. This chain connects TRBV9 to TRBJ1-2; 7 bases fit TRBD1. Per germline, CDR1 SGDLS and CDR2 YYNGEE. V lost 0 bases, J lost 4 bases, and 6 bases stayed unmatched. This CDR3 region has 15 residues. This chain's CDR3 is CASSVGGTETYGYTF. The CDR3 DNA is TGTGCCAGCAGCGTAGGAGGGACAGAAACCTATGGCTACACCTTC.

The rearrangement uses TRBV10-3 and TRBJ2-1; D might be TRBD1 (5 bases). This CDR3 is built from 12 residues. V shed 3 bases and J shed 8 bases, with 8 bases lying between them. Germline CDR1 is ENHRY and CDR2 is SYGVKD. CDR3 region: CAISDWGDEQFF. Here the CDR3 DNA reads TGTGCCATCAGTGACTGGGGCGATGAGCAGTTCTTC.

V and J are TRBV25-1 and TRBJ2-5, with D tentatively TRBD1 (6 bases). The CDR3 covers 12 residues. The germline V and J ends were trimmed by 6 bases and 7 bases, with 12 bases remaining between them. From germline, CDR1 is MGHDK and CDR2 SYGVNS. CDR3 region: CASRGTPSTQYF. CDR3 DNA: TGTGCCAGCAGAGGGACACCATCGACCCAGTACTTC.

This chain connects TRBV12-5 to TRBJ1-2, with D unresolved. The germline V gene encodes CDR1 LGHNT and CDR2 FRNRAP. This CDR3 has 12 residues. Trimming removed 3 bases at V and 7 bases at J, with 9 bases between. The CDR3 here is CASGFEGFGYTF. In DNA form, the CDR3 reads TGTGCTAGTGGTTTTGAGGGCTTTGGCTACACCTTC.

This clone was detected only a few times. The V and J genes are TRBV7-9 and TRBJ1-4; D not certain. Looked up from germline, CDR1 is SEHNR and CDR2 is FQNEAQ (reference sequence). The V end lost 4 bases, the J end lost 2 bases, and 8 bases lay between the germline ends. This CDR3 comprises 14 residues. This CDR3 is CASSSRVTNEKLFF. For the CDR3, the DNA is TGTGCCAGCAGCTCCCGGGTCACTAATGAAAAACTGTTTTTT.

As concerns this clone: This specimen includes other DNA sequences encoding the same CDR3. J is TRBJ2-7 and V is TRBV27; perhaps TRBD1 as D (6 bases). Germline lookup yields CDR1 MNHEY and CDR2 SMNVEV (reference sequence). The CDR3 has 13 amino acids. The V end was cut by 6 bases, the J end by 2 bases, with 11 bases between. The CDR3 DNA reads TGTGCCAGCAGCCCTTGGGGGCCCTACGAGCAGTACTTC. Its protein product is CASSPWGPYEQYF.

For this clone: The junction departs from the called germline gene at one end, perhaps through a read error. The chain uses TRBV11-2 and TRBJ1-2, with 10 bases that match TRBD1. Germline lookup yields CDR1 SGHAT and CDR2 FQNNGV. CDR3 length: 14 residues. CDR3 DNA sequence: TGTGCCAGCAGTTTAGGGGGGACAGGGGCTGGCTACACCTTC. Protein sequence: CASSLGGTGAGYTF.